This TCR beta chain emerged from a study of a mutant IDH1 vaccine in newly diagnosed glioma. Time point indicated: week 11, during vaccination. Alongside topical imiquimod, each dose of vaccine comprised 300 ug of mutant IDH1 20-mer peptide. Trimming removed 10 bases from V and 4 bases from J; junction bases left unmatched: 10. CDR1 and CDR2 (germline): LNHDA, SQIVND (reference sequence). The CDR3 spans 15 residues. Of note for this clone: The antigen remains unidentified.

Sequencing was performed with immunoSEQ multiplex PCR; in TCRdb, only in-frame clones are kept and a portion is missing. The repertoire consists of 55,000 to 65,000 clones, with 80% occurring once and the leading ten covering 5% to 6.5%. The chain uses TRBV19 and TRBJ2-2, with 9 nucleotides matching TRBD2. The receptor comes from a man aged 45-65 years with glioma. Sequenced here: PBMCs, sampled from a glioma patient whose treatment included an IDH1 peptide vaccine. In nucleotides, the CDR3 is TGTGCCACTCTCCCAGCTAGCGGGATCACCGGGGAGCTGTTTTTT. Translating gives CATLPASGITGELFF.